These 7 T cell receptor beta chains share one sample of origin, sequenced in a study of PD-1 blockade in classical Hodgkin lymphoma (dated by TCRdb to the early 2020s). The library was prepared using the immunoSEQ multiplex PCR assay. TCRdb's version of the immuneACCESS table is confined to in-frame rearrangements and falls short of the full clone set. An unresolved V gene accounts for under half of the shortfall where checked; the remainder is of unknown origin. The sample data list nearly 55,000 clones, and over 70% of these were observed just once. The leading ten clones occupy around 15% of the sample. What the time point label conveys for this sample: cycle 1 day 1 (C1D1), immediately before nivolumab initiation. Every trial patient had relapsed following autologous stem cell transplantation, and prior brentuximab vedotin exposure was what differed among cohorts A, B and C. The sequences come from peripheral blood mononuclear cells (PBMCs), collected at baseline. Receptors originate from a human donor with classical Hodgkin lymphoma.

The CDR3 reads CAWSERSNQPQHF. CDR3 coding DNA: TGTGCCTGGAGTGAACGGAGCAATCAGCCCCAGCATTTT. V gene TRBV30 combines with J gene TRBJ1-5; D remains unclear. V lost 1 base, J lost 1 base, and 5 bases lay in between. Germline CDR1 GTSNPN, CDR2 SVGIG (reference sequence). The CDR3 has 13 residues.

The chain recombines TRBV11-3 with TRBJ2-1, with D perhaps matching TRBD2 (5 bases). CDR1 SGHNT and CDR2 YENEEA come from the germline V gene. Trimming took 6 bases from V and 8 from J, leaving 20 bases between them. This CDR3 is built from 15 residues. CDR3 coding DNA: TGTGCCAGCAGTAAATCGGACTCCTTATGGGATGAGCAGTTCTTC. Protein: CASSKSDSLWDEQFF.

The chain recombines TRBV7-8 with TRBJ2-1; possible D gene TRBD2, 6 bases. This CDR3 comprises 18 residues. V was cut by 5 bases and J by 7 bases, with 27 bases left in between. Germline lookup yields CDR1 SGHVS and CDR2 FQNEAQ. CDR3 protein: CASSPPRGGRRGRNEQFF. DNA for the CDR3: TGTGCCAGCAGCCCGCCCCGCGGAGGTAGAAGAGGGAGGAATGAGCAGTTCTTC.

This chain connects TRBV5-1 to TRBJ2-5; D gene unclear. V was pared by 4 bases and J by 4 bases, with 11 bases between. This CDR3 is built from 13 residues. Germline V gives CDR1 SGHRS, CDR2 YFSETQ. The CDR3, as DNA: TGCGCCAGCAGCCTCCGGACCGGAGAGACCCAGTACTTC. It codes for CASSLRTGETQYF.

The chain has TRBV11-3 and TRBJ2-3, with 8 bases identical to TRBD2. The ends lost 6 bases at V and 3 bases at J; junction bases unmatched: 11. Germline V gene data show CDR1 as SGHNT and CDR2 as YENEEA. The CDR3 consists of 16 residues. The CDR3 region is CASSFGGDGFTDTQYF. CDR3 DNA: TGTGCCAGCAGTTTCGGGGGGGATGGGTTTACAGATACGCAGTATTTT.

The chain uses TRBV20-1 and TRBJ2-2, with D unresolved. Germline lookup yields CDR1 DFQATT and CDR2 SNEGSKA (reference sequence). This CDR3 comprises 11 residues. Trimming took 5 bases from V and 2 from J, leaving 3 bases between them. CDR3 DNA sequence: TGCAGTGCTGTAAACACCGGGGAGCTGTTTTTT. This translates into CSAVNTGELFF.

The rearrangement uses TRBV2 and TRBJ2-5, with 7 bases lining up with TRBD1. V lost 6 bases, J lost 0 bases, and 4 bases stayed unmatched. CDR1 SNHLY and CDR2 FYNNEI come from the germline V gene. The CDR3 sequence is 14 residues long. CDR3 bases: TGTGCCAGCAGAACCGGGACAGACCAAGAGACCCAGTACTTC. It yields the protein CASRTGTDQETQYF.